Following are 25 T cell receptor beta chains from one sample sequenced in a study of cytomegalovirus exposure and HLA in healthy donors (dated by TCRdb to about 2017). The library was obtained by the immunoSEQ multiplex PCR assay. For the multiplex PCR, a mixture combining 60 forward primers for TCR Vbeta segments and 13 reverse primers for TCR Jbeta segments was used. TCRdb re-hosts the immuneACCESS table, in-frame sequences only. Its copies lack some clones; in the studies checked, an unresolved V gene accounts for under half of them, and the cause for the rest is not known. This sample is represented by some 150,000 clones; around 68% of them were singletons. The top ten clonotypes cover over 2.5% of the sample. The source material was PBMCs. The receptors derive from a middle-aged man in good health and CMV-seronegative.

This chain links TRBV19 with TRBJ2-1; 9 nucleotides agree with TRBD2. V shed 5 bases and J 4 bases; nucleotides not matched to a gene: 9. Germline loops: CDR1 LNHDA, CDR2 SQIVND (reference sequence). The CDR3 totals 16 residues. The CDR3 DNA reads TGTGCCAGTAGTCCCTTAGCGGGAGTTGAGTACAATGAGCAGTTCTTC. As protein: CASSPLAGVEYNEQFF. The full variable domain, with the rest looked up from reference TRBV19 and TRBJ2-1, is DGGITQSPKYLFRKEGQNVTLSCEQNLNHDAMYWYRQDPGQGLRLIYYSQIVNDFQKGDIAEGYSVSREKKESFPLTVTSAQKNPTAFYLCASSPLAGVEYNEQFFGPGTRLTVL.

This clone was recorded a few times. This rearrangement joins TRBV9 to TRBJ2-3; perhaps TRBD2 as D (6 bases). Deletions cut 0 bases from V and 3 bases from J, with 14 bases between. The CDR3 has 16 amino acids. CDR1 is SGDLS and CDR2 is YYNGEE in the germline V gene. CDR3 in amino acids: CASSVVGSGGTDTQYF. The CDR3 nucleotides are TGTGCCAGCAGCGTAGTCGGGAGCGGTGGGACAGATACGCAGTATTTT.

The genes are TRBV6-4 and TRBJ1-5, with TRBD1 identical over 10 bases. The CDR3 is 16 amino acids. Germline CDR1 MRHNA, CDR2 SNTAGT. J lost 3 bases, V lost 5 bases, and 7 bases had no gene match. The CDR3 region has the DNA TGTGCCAGCAGTCCCCCGGGACAGGGGTTCAATCAGCCCCAGCATTTT. Protein: CASSPPGQGFNQPQHF.

This chain links TRBV28 with TRBJ1-4, with D perhaps TRBD1 (5 bases). Germline lookup yields CDR1 MDHEN and CDR2 SYDVKM. Deletions cut 0 bases from V and 6 bases from J, with 14 bases between. This CDR3 contains 16 residues. In nucleotides, the CDR3 is TGTGCCAGCAGTTTATGGGGTCAGGGTAGGGATGAAAAACTGTTTTTT. Encoded protein: CASSLWGQGRDEKLFF.

The rearrangement links TRBV6-5 to TRBJ1-4, with D possibly TRBD1 on 5 matching bases. Trimming stripped 7 bases from V and 8 bases from J, with 20 bases between. Germline V gives CDR1 MNHEY, CDR2 SVGAGI. The CDR3 loop spans 15 amino acids. Written as DNA, the CDR3 is TGTGCCAGCACCGGGGGAGGCACCCAGCGGGAAAAACTGTTTTTT. Translating gives CASTGGGTQREKLFF.

The chain recombines TRBV6-1 with TRBJ2-3; D is possibly TRBD1 (5 bases). The length of the CDR3 is 13 residues. CDR1 and CDR2 from the germline V gene are MNHNS and SASEGT. V was shortened by 2 bases and J by 4 bases, with 7 bases between the two germline ends. Here the CDR3 DNA reads TGTGCCAGCAGTGAACAGGGTGCAGATACGCAGTATTTT. Translated: CASSEQGADTQYF.

The chain recombines TRBV7-2 with TRBJ2-5, with TRBD2 as a possible D gene (6 bases). The CDR3 runs to 14 residues. V dropped 5 bases and J dropped 1 base, with 11 bases sitting between them. The germline CDR1 and CDR2 sequences are SGHTA and FQGNSA. Written as DNA, the CDR3 is TGTGCCAGCAGCGGACGGGGGACCCAAGAGACCCAGTACTTC. The encoded protein is CASSGRGTQETQYF.

The rearrangement uses TRBV5-6 and TRBJ2-3; the match to TRBD1 covers 7 bases. CDR1 SGHDT and CDR2 YYEEEE come from the germline V gene. V lost 4 bases and J lost 3; bases outside the gene matches: 20. There are 19 residues in the CDR3. The CDR3 region is CASSRVLGPTGDGTDTQYF. DNA of the CDR3: TGTGCCAGCAGCCGAGTTTTGGGACCAACAGGGGATGGAACAGATACGCAGTATTTT.

The rearrangement links TRBV5-6 to TRBJ2-3; 14 nucleotides align to TRBD2. Germline assignment: CDR1 SGHDT and CDR2 YYEEEE. Trimming removed 4 bases from V and 3 bases from J; junction bases left unmatched: 10. The CDR3 runs 18 residues. In nucleotides, the CDR3 is TGTGCCAGCAGCCTACTGACTAGCGGGAGGGCCATGACAGATACGCAGTATTTT. This sequence encodes CASSLLTSGRAMTDTQYF.

The chain uses TRBV18 and TRBJ1-3; the match to TRBD1 covers 7 bases. CDR1 and CDR2 from the germline V gene are KGHSH and LQKENI. J lost 0 bases, V lost 1 base, and 12 bases had no gene match. CDR3 length: 19 residues. The CDR3, as DNA: TGTGCCAGCTCACCACTAAATCTCCGGGGACAGAGCTCTGGAAACACCATATATTTT. It encodes CASSPLNLRGQSSGNTIYF. Combining the CDR3 with reference TRBV18 and TRBJ1-3 gives the whole variable domain NAGVMQNPRHLVRRRGQEARLRCSPMKGHSHVYWYRQLPEEGLKFMVYLQKENIIDESGMPKERFSAEFPKEGPSILRIQQVVRGDSAAYFCASSPLNLRGQSSGNTIYFGEGSWLTVV.

The rearrangement joins TRBV27 to TRBJ1-5, with 8 bases matching TRBD1. Germline loops: CDR1 MNHEY, CDR2 SMNVEV (reference sequence). The junction had 14 bases not matched to a gene; V was cut back by 5 bases and J by 5 bases. CDR3 length: 17 amino acids. The chain's CDR3 is CASSPGTGPKSDQPQHF. The CDR3 DNA sequence: TGTGCCAGCAGTCCGGGGACAGGTCCAAAAAGTGATCAGCCCCAGCATTTT.

The CDR3 nucleotides are TGTGCCAGCAGCCAAGAGTGGGGCGGCCCCTACGAGCAGTACTTC. Translation gives CASSQEWGGPYEQYF. The chain carries TRBV4-2 and TRBJ2-7, with D tentatively TRBD1 (5 bases). This CDR3 is 15 amino acids long. Germline loops: CDR1 LGHNA, CDR2 YNFKEQ. Between the trimmed V and J ends, which lost 0 bases and 2 bases, there was a span of 11 bases.

This clone was observed a handful of times. The genes are TRBV7-9 and TRBJ2-1, with 8 bases matching TRBD2. Germline CDR1 reads SEHNR; CDR2 reads FQNEAQ (reference sequence). After removal of 1 base from V and 7 bases from J, the junction contained 9 bases not matched to a gene. This CDR3 comprises 16 residues. This CDR3 reads CASSLGGAGVGNEQFF. As DNA, the CDR3 is TGTGCCAGCAGCTTAGGCGGAGCGGGAGTAGGGAATGAGCAGTTCTTC.

This clone appeared a few times. The genes are TRBV7-8 and TRBJ1-5; D ambiguous. Germline CDR1 and CDR2: SGHVS and FQNEAQ. This CDR3 region has 16 residues. Trimming removed 3 bases at V and 0 bases at J, with 12 bases between. The CDR3 bases are TGTGCCAGCAGCTTTGCCTCACAATATAGCAATCAGCCCCAGCATTTT. Its protein product is CASSFASQYSNQPQHF. Full variable domain (rest looked up from reference TRBV7-8 and TRBJ1-5): GAGVSQSPRYKVAKRGQDVALRCDPISGHVSLFWYQQALGQGPEFLTYFQNEAQLDKSGLPSDRFFAERPEGSVSTLKIQRTQQEDSAVYLCASSFASQYSNQPQHFGDGTRLSIL.

The rearrangement uses TRBV10-1 and TRBJ2-1; TRBD2 matches 10 bases. CDR3 length: 14 residues. V was clipped by 8 bases and J by 4 bases; unmatched bases: 5. Germline CDR1 and CDR2: WNHNN and SYGVQD (reference sequence). CDR3 nucleotide sequence: TGCGCCAGCTTTGGACTAGCGGTTTACAATGAGCAGTTCTTC. The encoded protein is CASFGLAVYNEQFF.

The chain has TRBV5-1 and TRBJ2-7; D is undetermined. This CDR3 comprises 14 residues. The V gene lost 2 bases and the J gene lost 0 bases, with 9 bases spanning the gap. The germline CDR1 and CDR2 sequences are SGHRS and YFSETQ. This CDR3 reads CASSFQTSSYEQYF. CDR3 in DNA: TGCGCCAGCAGCTTTCAAACAAGCTCCTACGAGCAGTACTTC.

This sequence joins TRBV7-2 and TRBJ1-4; D remains ambiguous. The germline V gene encodes CDR1 SGHTA and CDR2 FQGNSA. The CDR3 totals 14 residues. V lost 1 base, J lost 7 bases, and 10 bases lay in between. The CDR3 DNA sequence: TGTGCCAGCAGCTTAGGGGCCCCAGCTGAAAAACTGTTTTTT. This sequence encodes CASSLGAPAEKLFF.

This clone was observed a few times. CDR3 protein: CASITGTGYDTEAFF. The DNA for the CDR3 is TGTGCCAGCATCACCGGGACAGGTTATGACACTGAAGCTTTCTTT. The chain uses TRBV6-5 and TRBJ1-1; 8 nucleotides agree with TRBD1. The CDR3 runs 15 residues. Germline V gene sequence: CDR1 MNHEY, CDR2 SVGAGI. V was clipped by 7 bases and J by 3 bases; unmatched bases: 10.

The gene calls are TRBV5-1 and TRBJ1-2, with 9 bases lining up with TRBD1. The trim removed 5 bases at V and 6 bases at J, leaving 11 bases unmatched. Looked up from germline, CDR1 is SGHRS and CDR2 is YFSETQ. This CDR3 region has 15 residues. The CDR3, as DNA: TGCGCCAGCAGTGTTGAGGGACAGGGCTTAGATGGCTACACCTTC. This translates into CASSVEGQGLDGYTF.

The chain carries TRBV6-4 and TRBJ2-3; 9 bases are a match to TRBD2. This CDR3 has 14 amino acids. Per germline, CDR1 MRHNA and CDR2 SNTAGT. The ends lost 2 bases at V and 4 bases at J; junction bases unmatched: 1. The CDR3 nucleotides are TGTGCCAGCAGTGACGCGGGGGGGCCAGATACGCAGTATTTT. This codes for CASSDAGGPDTQYF.

This rearrangement joins TRBV7-2 to TRBJ2-7; 8 bases line up with TRBD2. J was trimmed by 3 bases and V by 2 bases; bases with no gene match: 15. The CDR3 length is 18 residues. The germline V gene has CDR1 SGHTA and CDR2 FQGNSA. DNA of the CDR3: TGTGCCAGCAGCTTATCTGCCCCCACTAGCGGTCTCTACTACGAGCAGTACTTC. This translates into CASSLSAPTSGLYYEQYF. Full variable domain (outside the CDR3, taken from reference TRBV7-2 and TRBJ2-7): GAGVSQSPSNKVTEKGKDVELRCDPISGHTALYWYRQSLGQGLEFLIYFQGNSAPDKSGLPSDRFSAERTGGSVSTLTIQRTQQEDSAVYLCASSLSAPTSGLYYEQYFGPGTRLTVT.

This clone showed up just a few times. The rearrangement uses TRBV11-2 and TRBJ2-2, with TRBD1 as a possible D gene (6 bases). CDR3 length: 19 residues. Deletions cut 0 bases from V and 6 bases from J, with 23 bases between. Germline V gives CDR1 SGHAT, CDR2 FQNNGV. CDR3 nucleotide sequence: TGTGCCAGCAGCTTAGAGGGACCTAGATGGCAGGGGAAAGCCGGGGAGCTGTTTTTT. It encodes CASSLEGPRWQGKAGELFF.

Only a few counts were recorded for this clone. This chain links TRBV4-1 with TRBJ2-1, with D maybe TRBD2 (6 bases). CDR3 length: 16 residues. Germline V gene lookup returns CDR1 MGHRA and CDR2 YSYEKL. Trimming left V 0 bases short and J 6 bases short, with 15 bases between. As DNA, the CDR3 is TGCGCCAGCAGCCAAGACTGGACGGGAGAGGTCAATGAGCAGTTCTTC. Protein sequence: CASSQDWTGEVNEQFF.

This clone was seen a handful of times. The chain couples TRBV28 to TRBJ1-2; 9 bases match TRBD1. V was clipped by 6 bases and J by 2 bases; unmatched bases: 4. This CDR3 has 14 residues. The germline gives CDR1 MDHEN, CDR2 SYDVKM. CDR3 DNA: TGTGCCAGCAGGAACAGGGGGCTCAACTATGGCTACACCTTC. This gives the protein CASRNRGLNYGYTF.

The CDR3 DNA reads as TGTGCCAGCAGTGGGGACACTGTGGGCCGGCATTTT. Encoded protein: CASSGDTVGRHF. The chain links TRBV2 to TRBJ1-5; possibly TRBD1 for D (6 bases). CDR3 length: 12 residues. With 4 bases removed from V and 15 bases from J, the gap between germline ends came to 16 bases. Per germline, CDR1 SNHLY and CDR2 FYNNEI.